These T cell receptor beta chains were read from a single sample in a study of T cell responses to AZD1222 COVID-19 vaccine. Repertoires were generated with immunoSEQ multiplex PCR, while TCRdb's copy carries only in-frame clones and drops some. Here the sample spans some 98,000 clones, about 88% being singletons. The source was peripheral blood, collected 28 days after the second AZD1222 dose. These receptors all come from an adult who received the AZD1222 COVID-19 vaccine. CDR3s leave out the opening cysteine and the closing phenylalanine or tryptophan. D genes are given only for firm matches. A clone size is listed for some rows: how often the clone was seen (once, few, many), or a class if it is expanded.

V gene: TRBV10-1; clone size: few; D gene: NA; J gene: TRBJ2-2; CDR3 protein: ASSEGGGANTGELF
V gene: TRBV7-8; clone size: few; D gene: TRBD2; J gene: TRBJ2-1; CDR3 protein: ASSFPSGSSYNEQF
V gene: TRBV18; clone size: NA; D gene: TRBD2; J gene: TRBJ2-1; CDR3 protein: ASSLLTSGSSYNEQF
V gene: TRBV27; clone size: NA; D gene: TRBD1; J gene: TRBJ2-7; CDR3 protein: ASRPGQVSYEQY
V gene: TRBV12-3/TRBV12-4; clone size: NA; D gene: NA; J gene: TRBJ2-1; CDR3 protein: ASTRGDVNEQF
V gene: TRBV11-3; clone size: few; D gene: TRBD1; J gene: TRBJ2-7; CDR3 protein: ASSSRTGGLGGPSYEQY
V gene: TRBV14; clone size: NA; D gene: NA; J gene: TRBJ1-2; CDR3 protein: ASSQGREKVRYT
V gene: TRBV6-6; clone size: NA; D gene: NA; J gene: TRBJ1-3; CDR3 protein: ASSYPPQSSGNTIY
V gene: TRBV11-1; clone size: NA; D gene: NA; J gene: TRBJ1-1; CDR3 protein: ASSLFAGSAEAF
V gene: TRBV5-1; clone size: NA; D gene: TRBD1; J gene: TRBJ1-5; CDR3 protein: ASSSMTGVQPQH
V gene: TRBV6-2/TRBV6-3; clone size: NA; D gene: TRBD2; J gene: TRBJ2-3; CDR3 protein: ASSFSGGGTDTQY
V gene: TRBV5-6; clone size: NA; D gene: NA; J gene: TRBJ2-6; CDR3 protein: ASSGGAGDLSGANVLT
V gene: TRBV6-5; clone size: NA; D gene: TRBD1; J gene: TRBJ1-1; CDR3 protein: ASSYSGTVNTEAF
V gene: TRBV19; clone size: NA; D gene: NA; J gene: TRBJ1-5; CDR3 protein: ASKGVDRHQPQH
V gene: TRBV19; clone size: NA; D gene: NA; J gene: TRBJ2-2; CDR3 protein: ASSIEGGRTGELF
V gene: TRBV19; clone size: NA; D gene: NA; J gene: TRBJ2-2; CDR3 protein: AASRASVYGTGELF
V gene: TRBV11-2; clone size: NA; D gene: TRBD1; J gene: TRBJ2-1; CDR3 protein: ASSQQGGPNEQF
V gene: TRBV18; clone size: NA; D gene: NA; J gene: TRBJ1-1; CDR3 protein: ASSPLGGGNTEAF
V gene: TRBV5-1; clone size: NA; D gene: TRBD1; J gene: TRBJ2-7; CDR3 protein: ASSFQGAYEQY
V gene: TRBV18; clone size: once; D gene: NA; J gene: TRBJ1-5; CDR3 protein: ASSYGDADQPQH
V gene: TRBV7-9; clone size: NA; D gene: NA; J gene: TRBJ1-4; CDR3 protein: ASSLDATTNEKLF
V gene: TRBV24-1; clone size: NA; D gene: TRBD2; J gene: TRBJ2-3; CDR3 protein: ATSWTSGSTQY
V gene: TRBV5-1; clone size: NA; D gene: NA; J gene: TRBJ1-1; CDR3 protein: ASSFGRGNTEAF
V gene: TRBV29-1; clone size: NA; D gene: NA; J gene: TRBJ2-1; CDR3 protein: SVGFREFSPPYSEQF
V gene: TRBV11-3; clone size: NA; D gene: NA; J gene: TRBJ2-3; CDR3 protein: ASSAGDTQY
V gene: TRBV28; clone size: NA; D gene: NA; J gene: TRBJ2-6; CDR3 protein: ASWKAGANVLT
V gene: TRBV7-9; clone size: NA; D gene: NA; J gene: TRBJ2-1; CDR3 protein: ASSLFPGISHNEQF
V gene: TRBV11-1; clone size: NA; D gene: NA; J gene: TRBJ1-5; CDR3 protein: ASSLEGHSNQPQH
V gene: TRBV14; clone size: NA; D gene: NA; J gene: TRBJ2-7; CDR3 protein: ASSQDTGWYEQY
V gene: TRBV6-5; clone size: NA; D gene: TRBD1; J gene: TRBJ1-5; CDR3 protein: ASRTDRGPNQPQH
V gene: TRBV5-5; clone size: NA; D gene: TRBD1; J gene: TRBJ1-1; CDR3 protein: ASSFDQGTGYEAF
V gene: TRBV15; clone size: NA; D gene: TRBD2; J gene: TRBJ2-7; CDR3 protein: ATSRDRGLLTYEQY
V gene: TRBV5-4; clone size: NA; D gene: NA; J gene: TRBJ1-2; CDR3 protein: ASSRDRDYGYT